This TCR gamma chain stems from a study of human gamma delta and Vdelta1 T cells. Germline assignment: CDR1 GITISATS and CDR2 ISYDGTV (reference sequence). The CDR3 is made up of 11 amino acids. The J segment lost 9 bases and the V segment lost 3 bases, leaving 5 bases of the junction unmatched. TCRdb reprocessed the PCR reads through CATT. The data contain several thousand gamma-chain clones, around 42% of them singletons. About this clone: Antigen: not known.

Study observations and caveats: Delta One T cells were reportedly polyclonal and broadly cytotoxic against acute myeloid leukemia.

The TCR comes from a human donor in good health. Sample: Vdelta1 gamma-delta T cells from blood grown in culture (DOT cells). The V call is TRGV9, the J call TRGJ1 or TRGJ2. The CDR3 coding sequence is TGTGCCTTGTGGGAGCTGCTTAAGAAACTCTTT. Translation: CALWELLKKLF.